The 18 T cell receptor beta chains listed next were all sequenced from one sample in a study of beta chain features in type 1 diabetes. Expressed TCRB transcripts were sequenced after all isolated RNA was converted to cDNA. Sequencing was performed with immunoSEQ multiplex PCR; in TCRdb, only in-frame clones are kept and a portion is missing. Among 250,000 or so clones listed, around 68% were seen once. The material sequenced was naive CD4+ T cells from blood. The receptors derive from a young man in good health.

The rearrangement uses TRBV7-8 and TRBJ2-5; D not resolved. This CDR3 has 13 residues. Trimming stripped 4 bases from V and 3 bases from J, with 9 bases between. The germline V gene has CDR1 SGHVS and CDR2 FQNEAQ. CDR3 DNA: TGTGCCAGCAGCTACCCGACGGAAGAGACCCAGTACTTC. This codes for CASSYPTEETQYF.

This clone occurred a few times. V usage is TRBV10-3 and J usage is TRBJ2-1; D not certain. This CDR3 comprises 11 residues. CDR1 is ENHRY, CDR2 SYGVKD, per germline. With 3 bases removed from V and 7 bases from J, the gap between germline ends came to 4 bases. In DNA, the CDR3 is TGTGCCATCAGTGAACAAAATGAGCAGTTCTTC. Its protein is CAISEQNEQFF.

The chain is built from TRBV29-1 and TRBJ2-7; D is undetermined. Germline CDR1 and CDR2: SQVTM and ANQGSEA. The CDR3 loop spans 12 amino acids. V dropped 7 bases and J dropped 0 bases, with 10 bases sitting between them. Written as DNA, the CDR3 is TGCAGCGGTGTCGACGGCTCCTACGAGCAGTACTTC. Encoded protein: CSGVDGSYEQYF.

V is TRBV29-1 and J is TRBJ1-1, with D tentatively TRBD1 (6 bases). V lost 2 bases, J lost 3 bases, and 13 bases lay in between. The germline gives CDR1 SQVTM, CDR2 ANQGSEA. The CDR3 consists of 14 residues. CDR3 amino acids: CSVERTVRDTEAFF. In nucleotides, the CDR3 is TGCAGCGTTGAAAGGACAGTACGGGACACTGAAGCTTTCTTT. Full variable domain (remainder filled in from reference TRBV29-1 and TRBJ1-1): SAVISQKPSRDICQRGTSLTIQCQVDSQVTMMFWYRQQPGQSLTLIATANQGSEATYESGFVIDKFPISRPNLTFSTLTVSNMSPEDSSIYLCSVERTVRDTEAFFGQGTRLTVV.

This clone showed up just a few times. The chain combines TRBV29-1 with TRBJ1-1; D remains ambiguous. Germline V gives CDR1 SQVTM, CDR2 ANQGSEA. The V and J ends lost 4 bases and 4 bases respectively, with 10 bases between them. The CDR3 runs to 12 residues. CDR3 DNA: TGCAGCGTTGTGGGTCGTGGCACTGAAGCTTTCTTT. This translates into CSVVGRGTEAFF.

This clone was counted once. CDR3 in amino acids: CASSSQGAETQYF. CDR3 DNA sequence: TGTGCCAGCAGCTCACAGGGGGCGGAGACCCAGTACTTC. The chain has TRBV7-9 and TRBJ2-5, with 9 nucleotides matching TRBD1. This CDR3 is 13 amino acids long. CDR1 and CDR2 from the germline V gene are SEHNR and FQNEAQ (reference sequence). V lost 4 bases, J lost 5 bases, and 2 bases stayed unmatched.

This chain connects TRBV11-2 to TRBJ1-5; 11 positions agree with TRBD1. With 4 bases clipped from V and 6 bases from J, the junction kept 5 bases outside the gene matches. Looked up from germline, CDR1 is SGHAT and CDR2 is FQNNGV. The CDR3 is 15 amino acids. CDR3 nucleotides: TGTGCCAGCAGCTCCTCCGGGACAGGGGGTCAGCCCCAGCATTTT. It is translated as CASSSSGTGGQPQHF.

CDR3 in amino acids: CASSQDRPGSYNEQFF. CDR3 coding DNA: TGTGCCAGCAGCCAAGATAGACCGGGGAGCTACAATGAGCAGTTCTTC. This rearrangement joins TRBV14 to TRBJ2-1; possibly TRBD2 for D (5 bases). Germline-derived CDR1 and CDR2 are SGHDN and FVKESK. CDR3 length: 16 residues. The ends were cut back, 0 bases at V and 3 bases at J, with 12 bases in the middle.

The CDR3 DNA is TGCAGCGTTGAAGATAGGGGACAGATTTTCTTGTACCAAGAGACCCAGTACTTC. Its protein product is CSVEDRGQIFLYQETQYF. The V call is TRBV29-1, the J call TRBJ2-5; 7 bases align to TRBD1. The junction had 13 bases not matched to a gene; V was cut back by 0 bases and J by 0 bases. This CDR3 region has 18 residues. Germline values: CDR1 SQVTM, CDR2 ANQGSEA. Full variable domain (outside the CDR3, taken from reference TRBV29-1 and TRBJ2-5): SAVISQKPSRDICQRGTSLTIQCQVDSQVTMMFWYRQQPGQSLTLIATANQGSEATYESGFVIDKFPISRPNLTFSTLTVSNMSPEDSSIYLCSVEDRGQIFLYQETQYFGPGTRLLVL.

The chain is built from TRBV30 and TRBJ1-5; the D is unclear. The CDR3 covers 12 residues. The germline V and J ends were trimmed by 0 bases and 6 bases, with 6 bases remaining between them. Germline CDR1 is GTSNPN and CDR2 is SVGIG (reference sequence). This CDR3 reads CAWSVESQPQHF. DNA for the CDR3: TGTGCCTGGAGTGTCGAGTCTCAGCCCCAGCATTTT.

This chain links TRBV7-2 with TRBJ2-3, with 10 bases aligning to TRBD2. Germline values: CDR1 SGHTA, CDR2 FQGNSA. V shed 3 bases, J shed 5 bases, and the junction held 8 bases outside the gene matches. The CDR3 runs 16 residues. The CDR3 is CASSFLAGVGGDTQYF. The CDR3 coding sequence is TGTGCCAGCAGCTTCCTAGCGGGAGTCGGTGGAGATACGCAGTATTTT.

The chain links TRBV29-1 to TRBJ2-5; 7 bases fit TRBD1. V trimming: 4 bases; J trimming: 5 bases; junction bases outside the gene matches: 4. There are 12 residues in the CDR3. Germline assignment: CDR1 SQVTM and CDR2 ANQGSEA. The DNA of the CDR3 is TGCAGCGTTGCACAGGGGACGGAGACCCAGTACTTC. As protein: CSVAQGTETQYF.

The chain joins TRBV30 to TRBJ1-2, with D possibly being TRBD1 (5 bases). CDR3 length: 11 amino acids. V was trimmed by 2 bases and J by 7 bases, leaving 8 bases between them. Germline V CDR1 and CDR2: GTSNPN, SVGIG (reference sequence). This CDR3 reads CAWSMGTGYTF. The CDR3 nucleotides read TGTGCCTGGAGTATGGGGACTGGCTACACCTTC.

CDR3 protein: CSVEFSPNTGELFF. As DNA, the CDR3 is TGCAGCGTTGAATTCAGCCCCAACACCGGGGAGCTGTTTTTT. This chain connects TRBV29-1 to TRBJ2-2; D remains ambiguous. This CDR3 comprises 14 residues. V was cut by 2 bases and J by 2 bases, with 9 bases left in between. Germline assignment: CDR1 SQVTM and CDR2 ANQGSEA.

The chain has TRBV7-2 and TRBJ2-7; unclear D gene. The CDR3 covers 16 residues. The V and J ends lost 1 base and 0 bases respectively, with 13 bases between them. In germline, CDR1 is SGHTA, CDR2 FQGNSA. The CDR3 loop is CASSLETGGSSYEQYF. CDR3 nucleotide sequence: TGTGCCAGCAGCTTAGAAACGGGTGGCAGCTCCTACGAGCAGTACTTC. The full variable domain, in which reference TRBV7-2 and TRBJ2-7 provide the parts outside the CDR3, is GAGVSQSPSNKVTEKGKDVELRCDPISGHTALYWYRQSLGQGLEFLIYFQGNSAPDKSGLPSDRFSAERTGGSVSTLTIQRTQQEDSAVYLCASSLETGGSSYEQYFGPGTRLTVT.

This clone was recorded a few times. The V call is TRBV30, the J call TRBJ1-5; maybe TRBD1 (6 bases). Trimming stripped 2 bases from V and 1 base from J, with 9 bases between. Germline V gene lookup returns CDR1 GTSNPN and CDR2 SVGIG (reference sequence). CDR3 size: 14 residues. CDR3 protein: CAWSPGASNQPQHF. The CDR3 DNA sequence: TGTGCCTGGAGTCCGGGGGCGAGCAATCAGCCCCAGCATTTT.

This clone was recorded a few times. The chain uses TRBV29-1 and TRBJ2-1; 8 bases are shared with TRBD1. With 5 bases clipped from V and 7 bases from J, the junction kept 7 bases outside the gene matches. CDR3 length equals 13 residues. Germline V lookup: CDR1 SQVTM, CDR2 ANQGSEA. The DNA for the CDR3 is TGCAGCGTTAGTCAGGGGGCATTTAATGAGCAGTTCTTC. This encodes CSVSQGAFNEQFF.

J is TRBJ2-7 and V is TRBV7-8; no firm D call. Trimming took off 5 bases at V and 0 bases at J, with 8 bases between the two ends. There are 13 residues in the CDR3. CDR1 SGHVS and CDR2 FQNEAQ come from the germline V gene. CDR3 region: CASSPRTSYEQYF. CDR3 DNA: TGTGCCAGCAGCCCCAGAACCTCCTACGAGCAGTACTTC.